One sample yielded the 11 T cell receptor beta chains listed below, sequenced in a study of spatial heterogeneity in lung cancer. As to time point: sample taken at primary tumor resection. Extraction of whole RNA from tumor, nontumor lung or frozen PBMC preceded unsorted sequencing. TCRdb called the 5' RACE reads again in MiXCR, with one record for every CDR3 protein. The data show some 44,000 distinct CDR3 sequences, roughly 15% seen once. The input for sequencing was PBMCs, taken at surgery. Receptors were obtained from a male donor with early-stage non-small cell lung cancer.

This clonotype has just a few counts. The CDR3 DNA follows: TGTGCCAGCAGCTTAACCTCAAAAGAGACCCAGTACTTC. It codes for CASSLTSKETQYF. The chain couples TRBV7-3 to TRBJ2-5; D unresolved. This CDR3 contains 13 residues. Germline V lookup: CDR1 SGHTA, CDR2 FQGTGA. V lost 0 bases to trimming and J lost 3 bases, with 5 bases between them.

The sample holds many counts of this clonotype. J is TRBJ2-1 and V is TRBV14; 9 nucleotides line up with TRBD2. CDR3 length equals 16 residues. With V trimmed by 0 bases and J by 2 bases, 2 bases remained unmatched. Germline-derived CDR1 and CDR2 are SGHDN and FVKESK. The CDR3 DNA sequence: TGTGCCAGCAGCCAAGAAGCGGGGGGCCCCTACAATGAGCAGTTCTTC. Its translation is CASSQEAGGPYNEQFF. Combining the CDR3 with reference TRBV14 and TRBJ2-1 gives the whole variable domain EAGVTQFPSHSVIEKGQTVTLRCDPISGHDNLYWYRRVMGKEIKFLLHFVKESKQDESGMPNNRFLAERTGGTYSTLKVQPAELEDSGVYFCASSQEAGGPYNEQFFGPGTRLTVL.

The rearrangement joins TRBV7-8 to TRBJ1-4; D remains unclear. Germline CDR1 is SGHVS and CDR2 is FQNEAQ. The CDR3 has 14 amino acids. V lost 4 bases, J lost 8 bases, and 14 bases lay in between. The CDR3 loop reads CASSSRSLEEKLFF. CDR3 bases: TGTGCCAGCAGCTCCCGGTCTTTGGAAGAAAAACTGTTTTTT.

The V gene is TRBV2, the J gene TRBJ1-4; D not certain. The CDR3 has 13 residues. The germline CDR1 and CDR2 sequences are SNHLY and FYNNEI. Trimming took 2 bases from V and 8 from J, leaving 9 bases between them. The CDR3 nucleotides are TGTGCCAGCAGTGAATTAACACCCGAAAAACTGTTTTTT. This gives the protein CASSELTPEKLFF.

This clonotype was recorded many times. CDR3 in amino acids: CASSLARNQPQHF. The CDR3 DNA sequence: TGTGCCAGCAGCTTAGCCCGTAATCAGCCCCAGCATTTT. The V and J genes are TRBV7-2 and TRBJ1-5; D is undetermined. Germline-derived CDR1 and CDR2 are SGHTA and FQGNSA. This CDR3 has 13 residues. Trimming took 0 bases from V and 4 from J, leaving 4 bases between them.

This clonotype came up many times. The CDR3 region is CASSEGAKLFF. DNA of the CDR3: TGTGCCAGCAGTGAAGGAGCAAAACTGTTTTTT. This rearrangement joins TRBV2 to TRBJ1-4, with D hard to call. The CDR3 extends over 11 amino acids. V was pared by 1 base and J by 10 bases, with 4 bases between. CDR1 and CDR2 from the germline V gene are SNHLY and FYNNEI.

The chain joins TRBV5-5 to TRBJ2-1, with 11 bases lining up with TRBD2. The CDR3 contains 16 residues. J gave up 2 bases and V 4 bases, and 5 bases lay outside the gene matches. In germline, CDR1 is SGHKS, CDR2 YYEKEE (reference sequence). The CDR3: CASSPLTSGAYNEQFF. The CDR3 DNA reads TGTGCCAGCAGCCCCTTGACTAGCGGGGCCTACAATGAGCAGTTCTTC.

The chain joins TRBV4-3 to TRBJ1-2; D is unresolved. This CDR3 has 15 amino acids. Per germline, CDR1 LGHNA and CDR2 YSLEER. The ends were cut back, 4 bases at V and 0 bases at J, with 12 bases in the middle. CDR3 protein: CASSPATDPNYGYTF. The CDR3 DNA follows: TGCGCCAGCAGCCCCGCCACGGACCCTAACTATGGCTACACCTTC.

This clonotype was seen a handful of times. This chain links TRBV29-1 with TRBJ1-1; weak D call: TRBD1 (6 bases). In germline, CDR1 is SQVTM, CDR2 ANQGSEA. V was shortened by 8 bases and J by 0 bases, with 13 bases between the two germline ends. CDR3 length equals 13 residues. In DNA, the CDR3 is TGCAGCACAAATACAGGGTTGAACACTGAAGCTTTCTTT. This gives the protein CSTNTGLNTEAFF.

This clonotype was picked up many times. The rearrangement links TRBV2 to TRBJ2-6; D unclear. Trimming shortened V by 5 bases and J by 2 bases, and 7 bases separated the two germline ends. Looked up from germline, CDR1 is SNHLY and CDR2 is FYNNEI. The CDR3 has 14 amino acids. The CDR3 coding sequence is TGTGCCAGCAGTTCTAGGGCTGGGGCCAACGTCCTGACTTTC. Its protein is CASSSRAGANVLTF.

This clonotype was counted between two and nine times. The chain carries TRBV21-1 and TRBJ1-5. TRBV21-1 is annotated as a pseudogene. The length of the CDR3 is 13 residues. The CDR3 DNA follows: TGTGCCAGCAGCAAAGCGAAAGGGTCGCCCCAGCATTTT. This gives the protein CASSKAKGSPQHF.